The clone carrying this T cell receptor beta chain was counted only a few times. These data are taken from a study of blood T cell repertoires in COVID-19. After removal of 3 bases from V and 9 bases from J, the junction contained 2 bases not matched to a gene. Germline loops: CDR1 KGHSH, CDR2 LQKENI. This CDR3 region has 14 residues. Repertoires were generated with immunoSEQ multiplex PCR, while TCRdb's copy carries only in-frame clones and drops some. The sample lists 380,000 or so clones; approximately 87% were seen once. The source of this sequence is a woman aged 30 to 39 with acute COVID-19. What was sequenced was PBMCs or T cells enriched from blood (not recorded which). This chain uses TRBV18 with TRBJ1-6; 10 bases match TRBD1. As DNA, the CDR3 is TGTGCCAGCTCACCGGGACAGGGGAGTTCACCCCTCCACTTT. It specifies CASSPGQGSSPLHF.